These 13 T cell receptor beta chains originate from one sample sequenced in a study of technical replicates of blood from a few donors (dated by TCRdb to about 2017). Library preparation employed the immunoSEQ multiplex PCR assay. TCRdb carries this immuneACCESS record with in-frame sequences only. Its versions omit some clonotypes, under half of them owing to an unresolved V gene in the studies checked, with the rest unexplained. This sample is represented by 50,000 to 80,000 clones; 70% to 90% of them were singletons. The ten top clones hold approximately 5% of the sample. The sample comprised PBMCs. These receptor sequences come from a human donor in good health. Some clones in this sample may be carry-over from other donors' samples.

V is TRBV9 and J is TRBJ1-2, with TRBD1 matching 7 bases. The ends lost 1 base at V and 3 bases at J; junction bases unmatched: 6. The CDR3 covers 15 residues. Per germline, CDR1 SGDLS and CDR2 YYNGEE. The CDR3 loop is CASSVLGRGDYGYTF. The CDR3 DNA follows: TGTGCCAGCAGCGTACTGGGCAGGGGGGACTATGGCTACACCTTC.

The chain has TRBV5-1 and TRBJ2-1, with D tentatively TRBD2 (6 bases). V was clipped by 1 base and J by 4 bases, with 12 bases between them. The CDR3 spans 15 residues. CDR1 is SGHRS, CDR2 YFSETQ, per germline. The CDR3 coding sequence is TGCGCCAGCAGCTTGAGGTCGGGAGCTTACAATGAGCAGTTCTTC. Amino acid sequence: CASSLRSGAYNEQFF. Complete variable domain (other parts from reference TRBV5-1 and TRBJ2-1): KAGVTQTPRYLIKTRGQQVTLSCSPISGHRSVSWYQQTPGQGLQFLFEYFSETQRNKGNFPGRFSGRQFSNSRSEMNVSTLELGDSALYLCASSLRSGAYNEQFFGPGTRLTVL.

This clone was seen a single time. CDR3 coding DNA: TGTGCCAGCAGCACGGGGGGGGCCGGGGAGCTGTTTTTT. Protein: CASSTGGAGELFF. The rearrangement uses TRBV7-7 and TRBJ2-2; TRBD2 matches 8 bases. The germline CDR1 and CDR2 sequences are SSHAT and FNYEAQ (reference sequence). V was pared by 5 bases and J by 6 bases, with 2 bases of the junction left unmatched. The CDR3 has 13 residues.

The chain combines TRBV19 with TRBJ2-5; 8 nucleotides line up with TRBD1. This CDR3 is built from 14 residues. Trimming removed 5 bases from V and 5 bases from J; junction bases left unmatched: 7. CDR1 and CDR2 (germline): LNHDA, SQIVND (reference sequence). The CDR3 spells CASSEYRGSETQYF. The DNA for the CDR3 is TGTGCCAGTAGTGAGTACAGGGGGAGCGAGACCCAGTACTTC.

The chain's CDR3 is CASSLRTGDNEQFF. Written as DNA, the CDR3 is TGTGCCAGCAGCTTAAGGACAGGGGACAATGAGCAGTTCTTC. The J gene is TRBJ2-1, the V gene TRBV7-2; TRBD1 matches at 9 bases. This CDR3 has 14 amino acids. The germline gives CDR1 SGHTA, CDR2 FQGNSA. After removal of 2 bases from V and 5 bases from J, the junction contained 1 base not matched to a gene.

The chain links TRBV11-3 to TRBJ2-4; 13 positions agree with TRBD2. Unmatched junction bases numbered 8, after V lost 5 bases and J lost 1 base. This CDR3 comprises 18 residues. Germline values: CDR1 SGHNT, CDR2 YENEEA. The CDR3 DNA reads TGTGCCAGCAGCGATGGACTAGCGGGGGCGAGGGCCAAAAACATTCAGTACTTC. Its translation: CASSDGLAGARAKNIQYF.

The chain employs TRBV5-6 and TRBJ2-7, with D tentatively TRBD2 (6 bases). Looked up from germline, CDR1 is SGHDT and CDR2 is YYEEEE. This CDR3 spans 14 amino acids. V was shortened by 1 base and J by 0 bases, with 8 bases between the two germline ends. The CDR3 region has the DNA TGTGCCAGCAGCTTGCGCGGGACCTCCTACGAGCAGTACTTC. Residues: CASSLRGTSYEQYF.

This clone was observed a single time. The V call is TRBV5-1, the J call TRBJ2-6; tentative D call: TRBD1 (6 bases). The CDR3 runs 15 residues. The germline CDR1 and CDR2 sequences are SGHRS and YFSETQ. Trimming left V 6 bases short and J 1 base short, with 11 bases between. The CDR3 sequence: CASTTGNSGANVLTF. CDR3 nucleotide sequence: TGCGCCAGCACCACAGGGAATTCTGGGGCCAACGTCCTGACTTTC.

This clone was recorded only once. This chain connects TRBV7-2 to TRBJ1-1, with D unclear. Germline V gene sequence: CDR1 SGHTA, CDR2 FQGNSA. The CDR3 totals 12 residues. Trimming removed 1 base from V and 6 bases from J, with 6 bases in between. CDR3 in amino acids: CASSLVRPEAFF. CDR3 DNA: TGTGCCAGCAGCTTAGTCAGGCCTGAAGCTTTCTTT.

This clone was counted only a few times. The CDR3 reads CASSLARARGETQYF. Here the CDR3 DNA reads TGTGCCAGCAGCTTGGCCCGCGCCAGGGGAGAGACCCAGTACTTC. V is TRBV5-4 and J is TRBJ2-5, with TRBD1 as a possible D gene (6 bases). The CDR3 extends over 15 amino acids. Germline V gives CDR1 SGHNT, CDR2 YYREEE (reference sequence). Trimming took off 0 bases at V and 4 bases at J, with 13 bases between the two ends.

The chain has TRBV11-2 and TRBJ1-2; D gene ambiguous. The germline V and J ends were trimmed by 0 bases and 0 bases, with 8 bases remaining between them. The CDR3 runs 15 residues. Germline assignment: CDR1 SGHAT and CDR2 FQNNGV. CDR3 bases: TGTGCCAGCAGCTTAGACCCGGGATCTAACTATGGCTACACCTTC. It is translated as CASSLDPGSNYGYTF.

V and J are TRBV19 and TRBJ1-5, with 7 bases identical to TRBD1. Trimming cost V 4 bases and J 0 bases; bases outside gene matches: 18. The CDR3 is 20 amino acids. Germline lookup yields CDR1 LNHDA and CDR2 SQIVND (reference sequence). The CDR3 DNA follows: TGTGCCAGTAGTAGAACCTCCAGGGGGGCGTCCGACTATAGCAATCAGCCCCAGCATTTT. The encoded protein is CASSRTSRGASDYSNQPQHF.

The genes are TRBV6-5 and TRBJ2-7, with D tentatively TRBD2 (5 bases). Trimming shortened V by 4 bases and J by 3 bases, and 13 bases separated the two germline ends. The CDR3 totals 14 residues. The germline CDR1 and CDR2 sequences are MNHEY and SVGAGI. The CDR3 DNA follows: TGTGCCAGCAGTTCCCCTTTTCGGGGCTACGAGCAGTACTTC. It encodes CASSSPFRGYEQYF.